The T cell receptor beta chain described here comes from a study of shared clonotypes between healthy human individuals (dated by TCRdb to 2020 to 2021). Regarding the complete study: Two women and a few men aged 18 to 49 years were included in the cohort. For each donor, CD4 naive and CD4 memory were each run on three plates, CD8 naive on two plates, and CD8 memory on one plate. To estimate repertoire size and how much clonotypes are shared between individuals, the study performed deep sequencing of blood TCR repertoires from about 5 healthy adults. Libraries were prepared and TCR repertoires were sequenced by different laboratories using diverse techniques, in order to increase sequencing depth and limit assay-specific biases. Each donor's leukapheresis produced roughly between about 0.8 and 10 billion PBMCs.

Sequences SQVTM (CDR1) and ANQGSEA (CDR2) are obtained from the germline V gene. Here V drops 4 bases and J drops 8 bases, and the junction holds 5 bases not matched to any gene. Measured from the cysteine to the phenylalanine, the CDR3 is 11 residues long. This entry keeps only the CDR3 DNA: 33 bases, framed from base 1. Broad study findings and their caveats: Larger estimated clonotype richness was generally found for naive subsets than for memory subsets. Rarefaction of sorted-subset datasets indicated incomplete sequencing despite the large sequencing depth. Pairwise subsampling led to the expectation that sequencing depth would affect the degree of clonotype sharing among donors. Across several donors, around 5% of naive CD4, approximately 3.6% of naive CD8, roughly 2.2% of memory CD4, and 0.4% to 0.45% of memory CD8 clonotypes were shared. Because the study included a small number of donors, the genetic and exposure-history diversity represented was limited. Sampling was limited to blood, and TCR repertoires in tissue likely differ from TCR repertoires in blood. Compared with non-shared clonotypes, the clonotypes found in all four sorted-subset donors had higher generation probabilities.

Donors were healthy HIV-negative adults with no recently reported acute infections or vaccinations. Only Caucasian adults living in Nashville, Tennessee, USA were represented among the donors. CD4+ T cells were enriched through magnetic negative selection, after which naive cells were positively selected on CD45RA and the remaining negative fraction served as the memory subset. Blood was obtained by leukapheresis, after which PBMCs were separated by Ficoll-Histopaque density gradient centrifugation and cryopreserved in liquid nitrogen vapor phase. Analytical flow cytometry was used to check the purity and quantity of each magnetically sorted T cell population. Each sorted fraction had its genomic DNA isolated and then quantified by UV absorbance on a Nanodrop 2000c. Remarks on this clone: Its cognate antigen has yet to be identified. Base qualities are not provided; no much larger clone lies one nucleotide away.

TCR CDR3 regions were amplified from genomic DNA by multiplex PCR using the deep immunoSEQ assay. Extracted genomic DNA from each cell subset was spread evenly across all wells of several immunoSEQ 96-well plates, with each plate serving as a replicate. For sorted subsets, about 200 ng genomic DNA, equal to 25,000 to 35,000 T cell genomes, was loaded into each replicate PCR. Purified libraries were measured with a Qubit 3.0 fluorometer, size-checked on a Bioanalyzer 2100, and measured again with the KAPA Library Quantification kit. Every immunoSEQ 96-well plate was sequenced on a dedicated single-read 150-cycle Illumina NextSeq 550 flow cell. In the authors' own workflow: The immunoSEQ output contained only junctional sequences without quality scores, so filtering could not match that applied to full-length reads. To assign V/J genes and CDR3, sequences were annotated against IMGT germline references using PyIR, a Python wrapper for IgBLAST v1.9. Reads were filtered out if the reads had weak V/J assignments (E-value above 1e-6), no CDR3, stop codons, out-of-frame junctions, or ambiguous translated residues. V3J clonotypes were defined as sequences sharing an identical inferred V gene, J gene, and CDR3 amino acid sequence. To compute the percentage overlap between repertoires, the number of shared unique clonotypes was divided by the size of the smaller repertoire. Repertoire richness was assessed with RTK rarefaction, the Chao1 estimator, and Recon v2.1 estimates of unobserved clonotypes. Generation probabilities were computed with OLGA for all TCRbeta clonotypes obtained by the gDNA method from several donors. TCRdb limited this immuneACCESS table to in-frame rearrangements with V and J called. A share of clones is missing; checked studies link under half to unresolved V genes, and the rest is unexplained. V, J and clone size derive from that table, while D and trimming were established from the DNA sequence. The sample table records about 340,000 clones; less than 85% of these occur just once. Of the sample, about 10% is held by the ten largest clones.

The TCR was taken from a man between 25 and 39 years old in good health. The chain joins TRBV29-1 to TRBJ2-7, and TRBD2 aligns with 7 junction nucleotides. What was sequenced was memory CD4+ T cells sorted from blood. The sample's cell subset or site label, decoded: CD45RA-negative fraction. This receptor has the CDR3 CSVVESGKQYF. The sequence in DNA is TGCAGCGTTGTTGAGAGCGGGAAGCAGTACTTC.